This is a list of T cell receptor beta chains from one sample in a study of T cells in Graves' hyperthyroidism and ophthalmopathy. A single record per CDR3 protein comes from TCRdb applying MiXCR to the multiplex PCR reads. Among 400,000 to 550,000 distinct CDR3 sequences, roughly 24% were seen once, and the ten largest hold approximately 11%. Sample: blood. These receptors all come from a woman aged 25-40 years with Graves' ophthalmopathy. Each CDR3 is given with its conserved first and last residue. Fields, in order: clone size, D gene, V gene, J gene, CDR3 length, CDR3 protein, CDR3 DNA. The D gene is left open where the match is weak. Some rows have no size entry. The others give once, few or many, or a class for an expanded clone.

many	TRBD1	TRBV24-1	TRBJ1-2	14	CATSAPGQNYGYTF	TGTGCCACCAGTGCCCCGGGACAGAACTATGGCTACACCTTC
few	.	TRBV18	TRBJ1-6	14	CASLTDPLNSPLHF	TGTGCCAGCCTTACGGACCCCCTAAATTCACCCCTCCACTTT
.	.	TRBV28	TRBJ1-2	15	CASSMAAQLNYGYTF	TGTGCCAGCAGTATGGCGGCACAATTGAACTATGGCTACACCTTC
.	TRBD1	TRBV2	TRBJ1-2	15	CASSPLTGSIGGYTF	TGTGCCAGCAGTCCCCTGACAGGGTCAATAGGAGGCTACACCTTC
.	.	TRBV29-1	TRBJ1-1	11	CSWSRETEAFF	TGCAGCTGGAGCAGGGAAACTGAAGCTTTCTTT
many	.	TRBV12-3/TRBV12-4	TRBJ1-5	14	CASSLIGRNQPQHF	TGTGCCAGCAGTTTAATAGGTCGAAATCAGCCCCAGCATTTT
many	TRBD1	TRBV29-1	TRBJ1-2	14	CSAIRGRRDYGYTF	TGCAGCGCCATCAGGGGGCGGAGGGACTATGGCTACACCTTC
many	TRBD1	TRBV6-1	TRBJ1-2	16	CASSEKTGELYYGYTF	TGTGCCAGCAGTGAAAAGACAGGGGAATTGTACTATGGCTACACCTTC
many	.	TRBV6-1	TRBJ1-1	11	CASQRQTEAFF	TGTGCCAGCCAGCGGCAGACTGAAGCTTTCTTT
many	.	TRBV19	TRBJ1-5	15	CASRHRELRNQPQHF	TGTGCCAGTAGACACAGGGAGCTGCGCAATCAGCCCCAGCATTTT
.	.	TRBV13	TRBJ2-5	17	CASSFGGRGASQETQYF	TGTGCCAGCAGCTTCGGGGGTCGGGGGGCTAGCCAAGAGACCCAGTACTTC
.	.	TRBV2	TRBJ1-1	13	CARRQPMNTEAFF	TGTGCCAGGCGACAGCCCATGAACACTGAAGCTTTCTTT
few	.	TRBV11-2	TRBJ1-3	13	CASSLERRNTIYF	TGTGCCAGCAGCTTAGAGCGGAGAAACACCATATATTTT
many	.	TRBV6-5	TRBJ2-7	15	CASTTTWTANYEQYF	TGTGCCAGCACTACTACCTGGACAGCGAACTACGAGCAGTACTTC
many	.	TRBV7-2	TRBJ2-7	11	CASSSQYEQYF	TGTGCCAGCAGCTCCCAGTACGAGCAGTACTTC
many	.	TRBV2	TRBJ1-2	15	CASNSPSSLDYGYTF	TGTGCCAGCAACAGCCCCAGTTCTCTGGACTATGGCTACACCTTC
once	.	TRBV7-9	TRBJ1-6	15	CASSPGAFGDSPLHF	TGTGCCAGCAGCCCAGGGGCCTTCGGTGATTCACCCCTCCACTTT
few	TRBD1	TRBV12-3/TRBV12-4	TRBJ1-1	16	CASSHRDRGPGTEAFF	TGTGCCAGCAGTCACCGGGACAGGGGGCCGGGCACTGAAGCTTTCTTT
.	.	TRBV20-1	TRBJ1-1	15	CSARGMFTEYTEAFF	TGCAGTGCTAGGGGGATGTTTACAGAGTACACTGAAGCTTTCTTT
many	.	TRBV20-1	TRBJ2-7	14	CSARGGRDIDEQYF	TGCAGTGCTAGAGGGGGGCGGGACATCGACGAGCAGTACTTC
.	.	TRBV30	TRBJ1-1	13	CAWVVIKTPEACF	TGTGCCTGGGTCGTGATCAAAACTCCTGAAGCTTGCTTT
.	.	TRBV19	TRBJ1-1	11	CATTGGLGAFF	TGTGCCACCACGGGGGGGCTAGGAGCTTTCTTT
many	TRBD1	TRBV5-1	TRBJ2-7	14	CASSFLTGDLEQYF	TGCGCCAGCAGCTTCCTGACAGGGGATCTCGAGCAGTACTTC
few	.	TRBV6-4	TRBJ2-7	13	CASSARERDEQYF	TGTGCCAGCAGTGCCCGAGAAAGGGACGAGCAGTACTTC
.	TRBD1	TRBV12-3/TRBV12-4	TRBJ2-2	15	CASSRNDRVAGELFF	TGTGCCAGCAGTCGAAACGACAGGGTGGCCGGGGAGCTGTTTTTT
many	.	TRBV4-1	TRBJ1-5	17	CASSHTRTDGSNQPQHF	TGCGCCAGCAGTCATACTCGGACAGACGGAAGCAATCAGCCCCAGCATTTT
many	TRBD1	TRBV20-1	TRBJ2-7	14	CSVRTGGNLYEQYF	TGCAGTGTTCGGACAGGGGGGAATCTTTACGAGCAGTACTTC
many	TRBD2	TRBV20-1	TRBJ2-5	20	CSARRGGVGLAGPPRETQYF	TGCAGTGCTAGACGGGGTGGGGTGGGACTAGCGGGACCCCCGAGGGAGACCCAGTACTTC
many	.	TRBV2	TRBJ2-7	12	CASTRTSYEQYF	TGTGCCAGCACGAGAACCTCCTACGAGCAGTACTTC
many	TRBD2	TRBV7-9	TRBJ2-5	15	CASSTRGGDQETQYF	TGTGCCAGCAGCACTCGCGGGGGGGACCAAGAGACCCAGTACTTC
many	.	TRBV12-3/TRBV12-4	TRBJ2-7	13	CASSLERSYEQYF	TGTGCCAGCAGTTTGGAACGGAGCTACGAGCAGTACTTC
many	.	TRBV20-1	TRBJ1-2	14	CSAITPNNREGYTF	TGCAGTGCTATCACCCCGAACAACAGGGAAGGCTACACCTTC
many	.	TRBV20-1	TRBJ2-7	12	CSAHGGFSEQYF	TGCAGTGCTCATGGGGGGTTTAGCGAGCAGTACTTC
many	.	TRBV7-6	TRBJ2-7	14	CASSLEWGASEQYF	TGTGCCAGCAGCTTAGAATGGGGGGCGTCCGAGCAGTACTTC
few	.	TRBV9	TRBJ2-5	14	CASSDGGRKETQYF	TGTGCCAGCAGCGACGGCGGGCGTAAAGAGACCCAGTACTTC
.	TRBD1	TRBV2	TRBJ1-1	13	CASVRDRAMAAFF	TGTGCCAGCGTCCGGGACAGGGCCATGGCAGCTTTCTTT
many	.	TRBV20-1	TRBJ2-2	16	CSARDQSEVLTGELFF	TGCAGTGCTAGAGATCAATCGGAGGTTCTCACCGGGGAGCTGTTTTTT
many	TRBD1	TRBV27	TRBJ1-2	16	CASSLAGQGANYGYTF	TGTGCCAGCAGTTTAGCCGGACAGGGAGCTAACTATGGCTACACCTTC
.	TRBD1	TRBV28	TRBJ2-7	13	CASSHGQGVEQYF	TGTGCCAGCAGCCATGGACAGGGGGTCGAGCAGTACTTC
.	.	TRBV6-5	TRBJ2-6	16	CASSYSANSGANVLTF	TGTGCCAGCAGTTACTCTGCGAACTCTGGGGCCAACGTCCTGACTTTC
few	TRBD1	TRBV7-9	TRBJ2-5	16	CASSHRQGWGKETQYF	TGTGCCAGCAGCCATCGACAGGGATGGGGAAAAGAGACCCAGTACTTC
.	.	TRBV11-2	TRBJ2-5	16	CASSPGGSWGQETQYF	TGTGCCAGCAGCCCCGGAGGATCGTGGGGCCAAGAGACCCAGTACTTC
many	.	TRBV12-5	TRBJ1-5	13	CASGLSFNQPQHF	TGTGCTAGTGGTTTGAGCTTTAATCAGCCCCAGCATTTT
many	.	TRBV11-2	TRBJ2-3	12	CASSLIPGTQYF	TGTGCCAGCAGCTTAATCCCGGGTACGCAGTATTTT
.	TRBD1	TRBV2	TRBJ1-1	13	CASRRTGSTEAFF	TGTGCCAGCAGAAGGACAGGTAGTACTGAAGCTTTCTTT
few	TRBD1	TRBV28	TRBJ1-1	16	CASSLWTGNGNTEAFF	TGTGCCAGCAGTCTTTGGACAGGGAACGGAAACACTGAAGCTTTCTTT
many	TRBD2	TRBV5-1	TRBJ2-5	16	CASSSGLDTPQETQYF	TGCGCCAGCAGCTCCGGACTAGATACTCCCCAAGAGACCCAGTACTTC
many	TRBD2	TRBV7-2	TRBJ2-5	14	CASSFGGAGETQYF	TGTGCCAGCAGCTTCGGGGGGGCCGGGGAGACCCAGTACTTC
many	.	TRBV4-1	TRBJ1-2	15	CASSQETRMVYGYTF	TGCGCCAGCAGCCAAGAAACCAGGATGGTTTATGGCTACACCTTC
many	.	TRBV6-1	TRBJ1-5	15	CASSEGQHSNQPQHF	TGTGCCAGCAGTGAGGGACAACATAGCAATCAGCCCCAGCATTTT
many	.	TRBV20-1	TRBJ2-5	12	CSARPFSETQYF	TGCAGTGCTAGACCATTTTCGGAGACCCAGTACTTC
many	.	TRBV12-3/TRBV12-4	TRBJ2-5	13	CASSMQLQETQYF	TGTGCCAGCAGCATGCAACTGCAGGAGACCCAGTACTTC
.	.	TRBV18	TRBJ2-7	13	CASSPNTDYEQYF	TGTGCCAGCTCCCCTAACACGGATTACGAGCAGTACTTC
many	.	TRBV10-3	TRBJ1-1	15	CAGTEGYTLNTEAFF	TGTGCCGGTACAGAGGGATATACATTGAACACTGAAGCTTTCTTT
.	.	TRBV12-3/TRBV12-4	TRBJ2-7	14	CASSGRGFSYEQYF	TGTGCCAGCAGTGGACGGGGCTTCTCCTACGAGCAGTACTTC
.	.	TRBV6-1	TRBJ2-4	14	CASSPMSAKNIQYF	TGTGCCAGCAGTCCAATGTCAGCCAAAAACATTCAGTACTTC
.	TRBD1	TRBV11-3	TRBJ2-2	14	CASSKYRGTGELFF	TGTGCCAGCAGCAAATACAGGGGAACCGGGGAGCTGTTTTTT